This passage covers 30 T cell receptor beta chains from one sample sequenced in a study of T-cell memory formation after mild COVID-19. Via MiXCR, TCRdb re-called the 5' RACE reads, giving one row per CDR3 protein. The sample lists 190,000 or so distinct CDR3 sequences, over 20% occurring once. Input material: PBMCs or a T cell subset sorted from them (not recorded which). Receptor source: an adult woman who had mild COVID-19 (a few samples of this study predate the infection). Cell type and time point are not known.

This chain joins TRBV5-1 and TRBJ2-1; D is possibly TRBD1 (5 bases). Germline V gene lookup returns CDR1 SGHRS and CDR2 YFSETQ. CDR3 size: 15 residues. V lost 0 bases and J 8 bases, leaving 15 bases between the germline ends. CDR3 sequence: CASSLGGQGIDEQFF. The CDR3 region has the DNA TGCGCCAGCAGCTTGGGCGGACAAGGGATCGATGAGCAGTTCTTC.

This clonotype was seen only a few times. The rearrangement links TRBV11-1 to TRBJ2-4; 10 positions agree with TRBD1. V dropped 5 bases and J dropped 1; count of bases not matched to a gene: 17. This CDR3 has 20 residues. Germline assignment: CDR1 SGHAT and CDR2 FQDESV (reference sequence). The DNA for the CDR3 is TGTGCCAGCAGCCCAGGGGGGGGGACAGGGGCACAGGGGGCCAAAAACATTCAGTACTTC. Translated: CASSPGGGTGAQGAKNIQYF.

The CDR3 sequence is CASSPPLARDEQFF. The CDR3 region has the DNA TGTGCCAGCAGCCCCCCACTAGCCAGGGATGAGCAGTTCTTC. The chain couples TRBV12-3 or TRBV12-4 to TRBJ2-1, with D maybe TRBD2 (6 bases). The CDR3 runs 14 residues. The V end lost 6 bases, the J end lost 8 bases, and 17 bases lay between the germline ends.

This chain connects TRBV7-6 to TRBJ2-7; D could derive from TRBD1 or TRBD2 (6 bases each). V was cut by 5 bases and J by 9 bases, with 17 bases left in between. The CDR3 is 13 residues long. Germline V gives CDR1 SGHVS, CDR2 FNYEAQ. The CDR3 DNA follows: TGTGCCAGCAGCCAAACAGTTGGAGGGGGGCAGTACTTC. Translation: CASSQTVGGGQYF.

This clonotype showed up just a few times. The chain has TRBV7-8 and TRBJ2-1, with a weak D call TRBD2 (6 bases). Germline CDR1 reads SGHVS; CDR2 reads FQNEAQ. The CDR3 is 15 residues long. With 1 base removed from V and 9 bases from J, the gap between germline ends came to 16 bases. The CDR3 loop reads CASSLGVGGMPEQFF. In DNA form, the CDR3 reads TGTGCCAGCAGCTTAGGGGTTGGGGGGATGCCTGAGCAGTTCTTC. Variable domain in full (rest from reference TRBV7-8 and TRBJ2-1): GAGVSQSPRYKVAKRGQDVALRCDPISGHVSLFWYQQALGQGPEFLTYFQNEAQLDKSGLPSDRFFAERPEGSVSTLKIQRTQQEDSAVYLCASSLGVGGMPEQFFGPGTRLTVL.

The CDR3 nucleotides read TGTGCCAGCAGTTACTCGACTCGGACAGGGGGTTACTACGAGCAGTACTTC. This codes for CASSYSTRTGGYYEQYF. The chain carries TRBV6-2 or TRBV6-3 and TRBJ2-7; 10 positions agree with TRBD1. V lost 0 bases to trimming and J lost 3 bases; unmatched junction nucleotides: 8. This CDR3 region has 17 residues. From germline, CDR1 is MNHEY and CDR2 SVGEGT.

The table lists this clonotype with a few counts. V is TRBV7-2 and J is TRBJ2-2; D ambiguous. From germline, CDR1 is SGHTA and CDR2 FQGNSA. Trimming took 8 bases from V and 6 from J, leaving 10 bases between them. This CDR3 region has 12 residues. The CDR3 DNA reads TGTGCCAGCGAAAATGTGGCCGGGGAGCTGTTTTTT. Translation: CASENVAGELFF.

CDR3 sequence: CSAPTDYNEQFF. The CDR3 region has the DNA TGCAGCGCCCCGACAGATTACAATGAGCAGTTCTTC. The chain recombines TRBV29-1 with TRBJ2-1, with TRBD1 as a possible D gene (5 bases). V was clipped by 7 bases and J by 4 bases, with 11 bases between them. Per the germline V gene, CDR1 is SQVTM and CDR2 is ANQGSEA. The CDR3 consists of 12 residues.

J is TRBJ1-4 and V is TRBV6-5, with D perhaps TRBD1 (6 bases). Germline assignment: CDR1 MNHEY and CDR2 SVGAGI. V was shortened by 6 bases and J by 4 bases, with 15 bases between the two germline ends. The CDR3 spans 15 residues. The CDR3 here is CASSPGGTLNEKLFF. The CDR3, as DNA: TGTGCCAGCAGCCCCGGGGGGACACTTAATGAAAAACTGTTTTTT.

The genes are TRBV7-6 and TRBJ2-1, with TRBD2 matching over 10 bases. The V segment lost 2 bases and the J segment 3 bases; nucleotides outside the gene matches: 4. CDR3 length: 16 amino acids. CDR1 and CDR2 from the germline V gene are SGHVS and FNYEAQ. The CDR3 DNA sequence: TGTGCCAGCAGCTTAACTGTAGCGGGAGGCTACAATGAGCAGTTCTTC. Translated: CASSLTVAGGYNEQFF.

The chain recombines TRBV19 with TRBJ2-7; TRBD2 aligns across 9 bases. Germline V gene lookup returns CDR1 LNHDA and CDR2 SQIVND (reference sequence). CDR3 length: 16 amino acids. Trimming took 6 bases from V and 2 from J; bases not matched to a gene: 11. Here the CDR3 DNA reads TGTGCCAGTAGCTATCGAGGGGCTAGCGGGACCTACGAGCAGTACTTC. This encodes CASSYRGASGTYEQYF.

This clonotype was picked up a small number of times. The CDR3 DNA reads TGTGCCAGCAGCTTTCGGACCCACGTCCAGTACTTC. It specifies CASSFRTHVQYF. The chain recombines TRBV7-8 with TRBJ2-7; D remains ambiguous. The CDR3 loop spans 12 amino acids. Germline lookup yields CDR1 SGHVS and CDR2 FQNEAQ. V was clipped by 3 bases and J by 10 bases, with 13 bases between them.

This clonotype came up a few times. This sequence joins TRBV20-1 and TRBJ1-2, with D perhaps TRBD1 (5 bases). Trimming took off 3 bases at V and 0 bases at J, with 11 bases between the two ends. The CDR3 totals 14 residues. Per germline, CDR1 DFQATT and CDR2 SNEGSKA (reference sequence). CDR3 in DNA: TGCAGTGCTAGTCGACAGCCCGCTAACTATGGCTACACCTTC. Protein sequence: CSASRQPANYGYTF.

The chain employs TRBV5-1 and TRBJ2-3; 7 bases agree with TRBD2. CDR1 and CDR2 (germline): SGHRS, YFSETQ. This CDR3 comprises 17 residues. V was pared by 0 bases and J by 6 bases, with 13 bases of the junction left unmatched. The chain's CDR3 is CASSLAGGGPDSDTQYF. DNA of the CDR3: TGCGCCAGCAGCTTGGCGGGGGGAGGGCCGGATTCCGATACGCAGTATTTT. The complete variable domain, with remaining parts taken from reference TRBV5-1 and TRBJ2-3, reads KAGVTQTPRYLIKTRGQQVTLSCSPISGHRSVSWYQQTPGQGLQFLFEYFSETQRNKGNFPGRFSGRQFSNSRSEMNVSTLELGDSALYLCASSLAGGGPDSDTQYFGPGTRLTVL.

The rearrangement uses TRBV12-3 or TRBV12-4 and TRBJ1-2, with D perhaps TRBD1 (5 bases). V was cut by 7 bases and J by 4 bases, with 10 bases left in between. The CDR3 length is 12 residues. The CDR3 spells CASKRDGYGYTF. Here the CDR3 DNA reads TGTGCCAGCAAACGGGACGGCTATGGCTACACCTTC.

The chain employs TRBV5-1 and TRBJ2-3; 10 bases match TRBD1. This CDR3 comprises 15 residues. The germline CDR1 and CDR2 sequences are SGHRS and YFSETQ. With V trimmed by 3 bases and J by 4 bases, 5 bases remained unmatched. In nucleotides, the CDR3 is TGCGCCAGCAGCTCCACTGGACAGGGGGCAGATACGCAGTATTTT. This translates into CASSSTGQGADTQYF.

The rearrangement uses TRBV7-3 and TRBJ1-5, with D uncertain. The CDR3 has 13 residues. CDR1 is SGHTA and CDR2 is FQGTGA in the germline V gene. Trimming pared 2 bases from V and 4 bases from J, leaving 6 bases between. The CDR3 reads CASSLGQNQPQHF. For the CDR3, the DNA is TGTGCCAGCAGCTTAGGGCAGAATCAGCCCCAGCATTTT.

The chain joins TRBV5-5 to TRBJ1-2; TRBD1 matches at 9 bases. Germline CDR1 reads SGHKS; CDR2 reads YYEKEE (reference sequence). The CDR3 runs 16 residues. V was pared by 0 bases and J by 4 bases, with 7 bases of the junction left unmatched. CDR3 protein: CASSLEMGTGFYGYTF. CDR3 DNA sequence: TGTGCCAGCAGCTTGGAGATGGGGACAGGGTTCTATGGCTACACCTTC.

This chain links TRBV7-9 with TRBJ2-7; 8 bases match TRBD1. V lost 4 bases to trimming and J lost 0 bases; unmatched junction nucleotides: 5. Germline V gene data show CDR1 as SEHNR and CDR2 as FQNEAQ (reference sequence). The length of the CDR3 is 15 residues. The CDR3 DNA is TGTGCCAGCAGCTATTGGACAGGGCGCTCCTACGAGCAGTACTTC. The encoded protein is CASSYWTGRSYEQYF.

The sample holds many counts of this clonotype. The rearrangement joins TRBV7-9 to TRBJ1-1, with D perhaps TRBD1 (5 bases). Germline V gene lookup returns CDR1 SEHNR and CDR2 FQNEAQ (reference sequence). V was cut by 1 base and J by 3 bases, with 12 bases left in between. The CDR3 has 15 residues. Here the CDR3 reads CASSLVWGQHTEAFF. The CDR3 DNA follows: TGTGCCAGCAGCTTAGTCTGGGGCCAACACACTGAAGCTTTCTTT.

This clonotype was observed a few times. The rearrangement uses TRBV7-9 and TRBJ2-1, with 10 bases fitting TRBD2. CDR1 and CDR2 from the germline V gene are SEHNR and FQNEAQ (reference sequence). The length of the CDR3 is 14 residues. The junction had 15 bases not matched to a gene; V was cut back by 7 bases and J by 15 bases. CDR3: CASTYGTSEMRAFF. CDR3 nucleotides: TGTGCCAGCACCTACGGGACTAGCGAAATGCGAGCGTTCTTC.

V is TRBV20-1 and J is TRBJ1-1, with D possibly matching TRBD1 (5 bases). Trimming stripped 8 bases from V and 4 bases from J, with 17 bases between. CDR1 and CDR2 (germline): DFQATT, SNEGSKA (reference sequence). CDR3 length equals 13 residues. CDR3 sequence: CSLLGTKITEAFF. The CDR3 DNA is TGCAGTCTTCTCGGGACTAAAATCACTGAAGCTTTCTTT.

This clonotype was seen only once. This CDR3 is CASSDSRGSVYEQYF. The CDR3 DNA reads as TGTGCCAGCAGTGATTCTAGGGGCTCGGTCTACGAGCAGTACTTC. The rearrangement links TRBV6-1 to TRBJ2-7, with D maybe TRBD1 (5 bases). V lost 3 bases and J 3 bases, leaving 15 bases between the germline ends. This CDR3 spans 15 amino acids. Germline CDR1 MNHNS, CDR2 SASEGT.

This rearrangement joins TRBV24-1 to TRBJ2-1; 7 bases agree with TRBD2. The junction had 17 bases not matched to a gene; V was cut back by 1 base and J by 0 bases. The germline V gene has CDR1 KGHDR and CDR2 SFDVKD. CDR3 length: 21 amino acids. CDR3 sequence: CATSDLSPLAEGVSSYNEQFF. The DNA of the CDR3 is TGTGCCACCAGTGATTTAAGTCCCCTAGCGGAAGGGGTAAGCTCCTACAATGAGCAGTTCTTC.

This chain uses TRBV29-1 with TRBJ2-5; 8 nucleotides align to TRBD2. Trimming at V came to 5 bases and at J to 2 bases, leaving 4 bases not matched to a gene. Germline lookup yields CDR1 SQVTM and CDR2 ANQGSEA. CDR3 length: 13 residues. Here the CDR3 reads CSVWSGGQETQYF. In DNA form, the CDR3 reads TGCAGCGTTTGGAGCGGGGGACAAGAGACCCAGTACTTC.

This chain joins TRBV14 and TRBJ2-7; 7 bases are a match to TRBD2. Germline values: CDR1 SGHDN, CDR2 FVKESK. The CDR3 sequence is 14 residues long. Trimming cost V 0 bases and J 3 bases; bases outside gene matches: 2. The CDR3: CASSQDGGVYEQYF. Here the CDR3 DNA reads TGTGCCAGCAGCCAAGATGGGGGGGTCTACGAGCAGTACTTC.

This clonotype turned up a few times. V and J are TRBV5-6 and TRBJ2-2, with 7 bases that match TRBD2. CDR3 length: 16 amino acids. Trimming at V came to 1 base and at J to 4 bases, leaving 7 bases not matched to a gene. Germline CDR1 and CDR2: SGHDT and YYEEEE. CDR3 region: CASSLILAAVTGELFF. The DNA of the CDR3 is TGTGCCAGCAGCTTGATCCTAGCGGCCGTCACCGGGGAGCTGTTTTTT.

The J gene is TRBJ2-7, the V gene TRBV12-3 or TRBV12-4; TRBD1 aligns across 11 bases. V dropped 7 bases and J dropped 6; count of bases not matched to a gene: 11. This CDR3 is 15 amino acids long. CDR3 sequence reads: CASNSDRGLYTEQYF. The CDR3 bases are TGTGCCAGCAACTCGGACAGGGGGCTTTACACCGAGCAGTACTTC.

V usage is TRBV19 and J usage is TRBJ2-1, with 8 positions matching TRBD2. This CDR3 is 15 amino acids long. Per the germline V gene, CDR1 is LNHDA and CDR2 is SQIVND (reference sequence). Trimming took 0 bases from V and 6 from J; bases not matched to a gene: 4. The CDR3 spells CASSIDRTSFNEQFF. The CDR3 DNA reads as TGTGCCAGTAGTATAGACCGGACTAGCTTCAATGAGCAGTTCTTC.

CDR3 residues: CATSDRSWVSSSYNEQFF. For the CDR3, the DNA is TGTGCCACCAGTGACCGATCCTGGGTTTCGAGCTCCTACAATGAGCAGTTCTTC. The rearrangement uses TRBV24-1 and TRBJ2-1; D ambiguous. The CDR3 loop spans 18 amino acids. The germline V and J ends were trimmed by 4 bases and 0 bases, with 18 bases remaining between them. CDR1 and CDR2 from the germline V gene are KGHDR and SFDVKD.